This T cell receptor beta chain was obtained from a study of blood T cell repertoires in COVID-19. V shed 3 bases and J 7 bases; nucleotides not matched to a gene: 9. The CDR3 sequence is 15 residues long. Germline V gene lookup returns CDR1 SGHTA and CDR2 FQGNSA. Participants came from some 23 US areas, aged about 18 to 95 years. Cohort placement rested on clinical history that participants reported themselves. Per the original methods: Researchers report that nucleated cell counts were estimated from reference gene primer amplification. Only in-frame clones appear in the TCRdb table, and some are missing; sequencing was by immunoSEQ multiplex PCR. That table supplies the V and J calls and clone size; D and trimming were determined from the DNA. The sample shows about 270,000 clones, roughly 88% of them seen only once.

This chain links TRBV7-2 with TRBJ2-7, with 10 bases matching TRBD2. Sequenced input: PBMCs or T cells enriched from blood (not recorded which). The clonotype originates from a woman in her thirties or forties with acute COVID-19. The chain's CDR3 is CASSFQLAGVREQYF. The CDR3 DNA follows: TGTGCCAGCAGCTTCCAGCTAGCGGGAGTTCGAGAGCAGTACTTC.